Listed here are 7 T cell receptor beta chains from one sample, sequenced in a study of T cells in Graves' hyperthyroidism and ophthalmopathy. From RNA transcripts, TCR beta CDR3 regions were amplified. The primer set for the first-round RT-PCR of the TCR CDR3 was HTBI. TCRdb called the multiplex PCR reads again in MiXCR, with one record for every CDR3 protein. The data contain 560,000 or so distinct CDR3 sequences, about 45% of them singletons. What was sequenced was peripheral blood or thyroid tissue (not recorded which). These TCRs come from a woman aged 18-29 years with Graves' hyperthyroidism.

The V call is TRBV24-1, the J call TRBJ1-2; 7 positions agree with TRBD1. There are 14 residues in the CDR3. From germline, CDR1 is KGHDR and CDR2 SFDVKD. J gave up 8 bases and V 3 bases, and 8 bases lay outside the gene matches. CDR3 protein: CATSDRTGLVGYTF. CDR3 in DNA: TGTGCCACCAGTGATCGGACAGGTTTAGTAGGCTACACCTTC.

This clonotype was seen at least ten times. V and J are TRBV19 and TRBJ2-2; TRBD2 matches at 9 bases. The CDR3 sequence is 13 residues long. CDR1 and CDR2 from the germline V gene are LNHDA and SQIVND (reference sequence). Trimming at V came to 5 bases and at J to 8 bases, leaving 3 bases not matched to a gene. CDR3: CASSAGLAGELFF. The CDR3 DNA sequence: TGTGCCAGTAGTGCGGGACTAGCTGGGGAGCTGTTTTTT. Full variable domain (rest looked up from reference TRBV19 and TRBJ2-2): DGGITQSPKYLFRKEGQNVTLSCEQNLNHDAMYWYRQDPGQGLRLIYYSQIVNDFQKGDIAEGYSVSREKKESFPLTVTSAQKNPTAFYLCASSAGLAGELFFGEGSRLTVL.

The V call is TRBV20-1, the J call TRBJ1-6, with 10 bases identical to TRBD1. This CDR3 contains 15 residues. Trimming took 6 bases from V and 10 from J; bases not matched to a gene: 12. Germline V gene sequence: CDR1 DFQATT, CDR2 SNEGSKA (reference sequence). DNA of the CDR3: TGCAGTGCCAAGAGGCGGGACAGGGGCGGGTCACCCCTCCACTTT. Translation gives CSAKRRDRGGSPLHF.

This chain links TRBV10-3 with TRBJ2-7, with 13 bases aligning to TRBD2. V shed 4 bases, J shed 0 bases, and the junction held 6 bases outside the gene matches. Germline CDR1 is ENHRY and CDR2 is SYGVKD. The CDR3 is 17 amino acids. CDR3 residues: CAISGKGTSGASYEQYF. The DNA of the CDR3 is TGTGCCATCAGTGGGAAAGGGACTAGCGGGGCCTCCTACGAGCAGTACTTC.

In this sample, this clonotype turned up many times. The chain has TRBV29-1 and TRBJ1-1; a weak D match, TRBD1 (5 bases). The CDR3 contains 13 residues. Germline CDR1 reads SQVTM; CDR2 reads ANQGSEA. V gave up 3 bases and J gave up 1 base, with 9 bases separating them. The CDR3, as DNA: TGCAGCGTTGACGGGGCGGGGAACACTGAAGCTTTCTTT. Protein product: CSVDGAGNTEAFF.

The rearrangement joins TRBV7-9 to TRBJ2-1, with D uncertain. CDR3 length equals 14 residues. Germline loops: CDR1 SEHNR, CDR2 FQNEAQ (reference sequence). Trimming removed 5 bases at V and 10 bases at J, with 18 bases between. The chain's CDR3 is CASSMRSIEPEQFF. The CDR3 DNA reads TGTGCCAGCAGCATGCGATCAATAGAACCAGAGCAGTTCTTC.

The V call is TRBV15, the J call TRBJ1-1; D is possibly TRBD1 (5 bases). V was pared by 1 base and J by 8 bases, with 11 bases between. Germline V gene lookup returns CDR1 LNHNV and CDR2 YYDKDF (reference sequence). The CDR3 is 13 amino acids. The CDR3 bases are TGTGCCACCAGCAGAGCCCGGGGGAGGGAAGCTTTCTTT. Translated, it gives CATSRARGREAFF.